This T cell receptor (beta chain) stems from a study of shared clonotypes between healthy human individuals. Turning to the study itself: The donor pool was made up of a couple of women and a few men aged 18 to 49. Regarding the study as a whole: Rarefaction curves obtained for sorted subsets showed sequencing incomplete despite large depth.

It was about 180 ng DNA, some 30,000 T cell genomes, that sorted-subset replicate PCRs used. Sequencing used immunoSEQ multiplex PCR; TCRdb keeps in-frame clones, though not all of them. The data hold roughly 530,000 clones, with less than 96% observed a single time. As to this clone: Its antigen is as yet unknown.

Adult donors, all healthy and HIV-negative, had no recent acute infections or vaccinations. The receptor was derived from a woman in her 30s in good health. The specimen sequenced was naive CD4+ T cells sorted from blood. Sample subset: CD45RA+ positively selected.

CDR3 protein: CAFGGIGELFF. The CDR3 bases are TGTGCCTTTGGGGGTATCGGGGAGCTGTTTTTT. The chain combines TRBV30 with TRBJ2-2; the D gene could be TRBD1 or TRBD2 (5 bases each). The CDR3 covers 11 residues. Germline V gene lookup returns CDR1 GTSNPN and CDR2 SVGIG (reference sequence). V was pared by 7 bases and J by 7 bases, with 10 bases between.